This is a list of T cell receptor beta chains from one sample in a study of cytomegalovirus exposure and HLA in healthy donors. Using immunoSEQ multiplex PCR, the repertoire was profiled, and TCRdb retains in-frame clones only, with some absent. This table holds fewer than 200,000 clones, about 80% found once. The specimen was PBMCs. Receptor source: a woman aged 30 to 39 in good health and CMV-seronegative. Both conserved end residues are part of each CDR3. Each record gives: clone size, D gene, V gene, J gene, CDR3 protein, CDR3 DNA. D genes are given only for firm matches. Clone size, where shown, is once, few, many, or a class for clones that have expanded.

NA	TRBD2	TRBV5-6	TRBJ2-3	CASSYQGGGVGTDTQYF	TGTGCCAGCAGTTACCAAGGCGGGGGGGTTGGTACAGATACGCAGTATTTT
NA	TRBD1	TRBV5-1	TRBJ2-3	CASSDQGTGSYTQYF	TGCGCCAGCAGCGACCAAGGGACAGGGAGCTATACGCAGTATTTT
once	NA	TRBV11-3	TRBJ2-3	CASSSRDTPRDTQYF	TGTGCCAGCAGCTCCCGGGACACCCCGAGGGATACGCAGTATTTT
NA	NA	TRBV5-6	TRBJ1-4	CASSLRGPGEKLFF	TGTGCCAGCAGCTTGAGAGGGCCCGGGGAAAAACTGTTTTTT
NA	NA	TRBV28	TRBJ1-3	CASSSPGGGELVTIYF	TGTGCCAGCAGTTCCCCGGGTGGGGGGGAGTTGGTCACCATATATTTT
NA	NA	TRBV7-9	TRBJ2-7	CASSLSGYEQYF	TGTGCCAGCAGCTTATCAGGGTATGAGCAGTACTTC
NA	TRBD2	TRBV7-6	TRBJ2-1	CASSLLAGRDNEQFF	TGTGCCAGCAGCTTACTGGCAGGGAGGGACAATGAGCAGTTCTTC
NA	TRBD1	TRBV4-2	TRBJ1-1	CASSQVDRVEAFF	TGTGCCAGCAGCCAAGTCGACAGGGTGGAAGCTTTCTTT
few	TRBD1	TRBV29-1	TRBJ1-5	CSVTGTGSNQPQHF	TGCAGCGTGACCGGGACAGGGAGCAATCAGCCCCAGCATTTT
NA	NA	TRBV30	TRBJ1-3	CAWNVRGSLSGNTIYF	TGTGCCTGGAATGTAAGGGGGAGCCTCTCTGGAAACACCATATATTTT